This is a list of T cell receptor beta chains from one sample in a study of blood T cell repertoires in COVID-19. Sequenced by immunoSEQ multiplex PCR; TCRdb stores in-frame clones only, minus some. The sample contains around 400,000 clones, 83% of which appear only once. Sequencing was carried out using PBMCs or T cells enriched from blood (not recorded which). The receptor set was obtained from a woman in her fifties or sixties who had recovered from COVID-19. CDR3s include the opening cysteine and the closing phenylalanine or tryptophan. The D gene is left open where the match is weak. Clone sizes are given selectively: once, few, many, or a class where the clone is expanded.

TGTGCCAGCAGCACAACTTGGACAGGGGGCGCCGACTACTACGAGCAGTACTTC	CASSTTWTGGADYYEQYF	TRBD1	TRBV11-3	few	TRBJ2-7
TGTGCCAGCAGCTTAATTTCAGGGAGGAATGAAAAACTGTTTTTT	CASSLISGRNEKLFF	NA	TRBV7-2	NA	TRBJ1-4
TGTGCCAGCAGCTTAGAGCGGGGAAATTCACCCCTCCACTTT	CASSLERGNSPLHF	NA	TRBV7-6	NA	TRBJ1-6
TGTGCCAGCAGCTCCCTCCCCCTTTGGCTGTTTTTT	CASSSLPLWLFF	NA	TRBV7-8	NA	TRBJ2-2
TGTGCCAGCACCCTCGCGGGTCTCGGCTACACCTTC	CASTLAGLGYTF	NA	TRBV28	once	TRBJ1-2
TGTGCCAGCAGCCACCTCCAGGCTAACTATGGCTACACCTTC	CASSHLQANYGYTF	NA	TRBV3-1/TRBV3-2	NA	TRBJ1-2
TGTGCCAGCAAATCCCCAGGGGACACTGAAGCTTTCTTT	CASKSPGDTEAFF	NA	TRBV12-3/TRBV12-4	NA	TRBJ1-1
TGTGCCAGCAGCTTAGACCCCGGGACACCTTCCTACGAGCAGTACTTC	CASSLDPGTPSYEQYF	NA	TRBV7-8	NA	TRBJ2-7
TGTGCCAGCACCCCACCAGGGGCTTCTTACGAGCAGTACTTC	CASTPPGASYEQYF	NA	TRBV11-3	NA	TRBJ2-7
TGTGCCAGCAGCTTAGATTCAGGGTACAATGAGCAGTTCTTC	CASSLDSGYNEQFF	NA	TRBV7-9	NA	TRBJ2-1
TGTGCCAGCTCACCGCGGCAGGGGGTTGAGGCTTTCTTT	CASSPRQGVEAFF	TRBD1	TRBV18	NA	TRBJ1-1
TGTGCCAGCAGTTACGGTCTAAACCAAGAGACCCAGTACTTC	CASSYGLNQETQYF	NA	TRBV6-2/TRBV6-3	NA	TRBJ2-5
TGCGCCAGCAGCTCGAGGACATACAACACTGAAGCTTTCTTT	CASSSRTYNTEAFF	NA	TRBV5-1	NA	TRBJ1-1
TGTGCCAGCAGCCCAGGCCACGGAGGCAACGAGCAGTACTTC	CASSPGHGGNEQYF	NA	TRBV16	NA	TRBJ2-7
TGTGCCAGCAGCCAAGGGACAGGGGGCTCGGGCTACACCTTC	CASSQGTGGSGYTF	TRBD1	TRBV3-1/TRBV3-2	NA	TRBJ1-2
TGTGCCAGCAGTTATACGAAAACAGGGTTCAGCTATGGCTACACCTTC	CASSYTKTGFSYGYTF	NA	TRBV6-2/TRBV6-3	once	TRBJ1-2
TGCGCCAGCAGCTGGGGACAGGCTCCTGAAGCTTTCTTT	CASSWGQAPEAFF	TRBD1	TRBV5-1	NA	TRBJ1-1
TGTGCCAGCAGCCAAGTTTTAGGGGAGGGTGGCTACACCTTC	CASSQVLGEGGYTF	NA	TRBV14	NA	TRBJ1-2
TGTGCCAGCAGTTTCGGGGGGGCCGGAGAGACCCAGTACTTC	CASSFGGAGETQYF	TRBD2	TRBV6-5	NA	TRBJ2-5
TGTGCCATCAGTTTGACAGACCAAGAGACCCAGTACTTC	CAISLTDQETQYF	NA	TRBV10-3	NA	TRBJ2-5
TGTGCCAGCAAGCGGAGCTCTGGAAACACCATATATTTT	CASKRSSGNTIYF	NA	TRBV6-5	once	TRBJ1-3
TGTGCCAGCAGGCCGGGACAGGGCCCGAACTATGGCTACACCTTC	CASRPGQGPNYGYTF	TRBD1	TRBV25-1	NA	TRBJ1-2
TGTGCCACCAGCTTTAGGACTAGCGGTTCCAATGAGCAGTTCTTC	CATSFRTSGSNEQFF	TRBD2	TRBV15	NA	TRBJ2-1
TGTGCCAGCAGCACGGGACAGGGGGGTCCTGGGGCCAACGTCCTGACTTTC	CASSTGQGGPGANVLTF	TRBD1	TRBV7-9	NA	TRBJ2-6
TGCGCCAGCAGCCAAGAAATCAGTCAGGGAGGAGGCTACACCTTC	CASSQEISQGGGYTF	NA	TRBV4-3	NA	TRBJ1-2
TGTGCCTGGAGCACAGGGAGAATGGATAAGCCCCAGCATTTT	CAWSTGRMDKPQHF	NA	TRBV30	NA	TRBJ1-5